The 23 T cell receptor beta chains below all came from one sample that was sequenced in a study of T cell responses to AZD1222 COVID-19 vaccine. Generated by immunoSEQ multiplex PCR, the TCRdb table keeps only in-frame clones and is missing some. This table has about 110,000 clones, 70% to 90% appearing once. This specimen consisted of peripheral blood, obtained on day 0 of AZD1222 vaccination. The origin of the receptors is an adult in good health.

This clone came up once. This chain connects TRBV7-6 to TRBJ1-6, with D tentatively TRBD1 (5 bases). The CDR3 contains 14 residues. Germline loops: CDR1 SGHVS, CDR2 FNYEAQ. V shed 0 bases and J shed 10 bases, with 10 bases lying between them. DNA of the CDR3: TGTGCCAGCAGCTTAGCGGGGGGAGCCTCACCCCTCCACTTT. This sequence encodes CASSLAGGASPLHF.

The chain joins TRBV13 to TRBJ2-7; 8 bases map to TRBD1. Germline CDR1 is PRHDT and CDR2 is FYEKMQ (reference sequence). The CDR3 runs 17 residues. The trim removed 5 bases at V and 9 bases at J, leaving 21 bases unmatched. The CDR3 reads CASSRRGGDRLIRGQYF. The CDR3 region has the DNA TGTGCCAGCAGCCGGCGGGGTGGGGACAGGCTGATCCGCGGGCAGTACTTC.

The CDR3 region is CASSLLGQGEKLFF. The CDR3 coding sequence is TGTGCCAGCAGCCTCCTGGGCCAGGGCGAAAAACTGTTTTTT. V gene TRBV27 combines with J gene TRBJ1-4; D may be TRBD1 (5 bases). The germline V and J ends were trimmed by 6 bases and 8 bases, with 16 bases remaining between them. This CDR3 region has 14 residues. Germline loops: CDR1 MNHEY, CDR2 SMNVEV (reference sequence).

The chain has TRBV6-5 and TRBJ1-2, with TRBD1 as a possible D gene (5 bases). The V end lost 3 bases, the J end lost 4 bases, and 12 bases lay between the germline ends. The CDR3 spans 14 residues. From germline, CDR1 is MNHEY and CDR2 SVGAGI. In nucleotides, the CDR3 is TGTGCCAGCAGTTATGGGGGGTCTGGCTATGGCTACACCTTC. Protein: CASSYGGSGYGYTF.

This clone was seen more than once but under ten times. The chain recombines TRBV7-9 with TRBJ2-7, with 12 bases aligning to TRBD1. Germline CDR1 is SEHNR and CDR2 is FQNEAQ (reference sequence). The ends lost 1 base at V and 10 bases at J; junction bases unmatched: 11. The CDR3 runs 16 residues. DNA for the CDR3: TGTGCCAGCAGCTTAGACCCGGGACAGGGGGCGCCGTCCCAGTACTTC. Its protein product is CASSLDPGQGAPSQYF.

This clone was recorded a few times. The chain couples TRBV12-1 to TRBJ1-2. TRBV12-1 has pseudogene status. The CDR3 is 11 residues long. In DNA, the CDR3 is TGTGCCAGCAGCTTACTCTATGGCTACACCTTC. Translating gives CASSLLYGYTF.

A word on this clone: Different DNA sequences within this sample yield the same CDR3. This chain connects TRBV7-9 to TRBJ2-7; 8 bases line up with TRBD1. There are 15 residues in the CDR3. Germline V gene sequence: CDR1 SEHNR, CDR2 FQNEAQ (reference sequence). Germline trimming cut 1 base from V and 3 bases from J; bases unmatched to any gene: 5. In nucleotides, the CDR3 is TGTGCCAGCAGCTTAGGAACCACAGGGGGCTACGAGCAGTACTTC. Its translation is CASSLGTTGGYEQYF.

The genes are TRBV29-1 and TRBJ2-7; TRBD2 matches at 9 bases. Trimming removed 7 bases from V and 5 bases from J; junction bases left unmatched: 6. The CDR3 totals 12 residues. From germline, CDR1 is SQVTM and CDR2 ANQGSEA. In DNA, the CDR3 is TGCAGCGCCGGGCGGGGGGGTGACGAGCAGTACTTC. This encodes CSAGRGGDEQYF.

V usage is TRBV27 and J usage is TRBJ1-1, with 7 bases matching TRBD1. The CDR3 has 14 amino acids. Germline V lookup: CDR1 MNHEY, CDR2 SMNVEV (reference sequence). J lost 1 base, V lost 7 bases, and 6 bases had no gene match. CDR3 coding DNA: TGTGCCAGCAAAAATCGGACAGGGAACACTGAAGCTTTCTTT. Residues: CASKNRTGNTEAFF.

The V gene is TRBV5-1, the J gene TRBJ2-3; D call uncertain. The germline V gene has CDR1 SGHRS and CDR2 YFSETQ. V gave up 4 bases and J gave up 0 bases, with 12 bases separating them. The CDR3 covers 15 residues. CDR3 sequence: CASSIYTSSTDTQYF. The CDR3 region has the DNA TGCGCCAGCAGCATCTACACGTCTAGCACAGATACGCAGTATTTT.

This chain uses TRBV28 with TRBJ1-5, with D possibly TRBD1 on 5 matching bases. V shed 6 bases and J shed 9 bases, with 18 bases lying between them. The CDR3 extends over 14 amino acids. Germline CDR1 reads MDHEN; CDR2 reads SYDVKM. Here the CDR3 DNA reads TGTGCCAGCAGCCCAAGGGGCGGTTCGGGGCCCCAGCATTTT. It is translated as CASSPRGGSGPQHF.

This clone came up a few times. Relative to the germline gene, one junction end is altered; a read error may explain this. The chain uses TRBV7-9 and TRBJ2-3; D call uncertain. There are 8 residues in the CDR3. In germline, CDR1 is SEHNR, CDR2 FQNEAQ (reference sequence). The CDR3, as DNA: TGTGCCAGCAGCTTAGTACTATTT. It is translated as CASSLVLF. The full variable domain, with the rest looked up from reference TRBV7-9 and TRBJ2-3, is DTGVSQNPRHKITKRGQNVTFRCDPISEHNRLYWYRQTLGQGPEFLTYFQNEAQLEKSRLLSDRFSAERPKGSFSTLEIQRTEQGDSAMYLCASSLVLFGPGTRLTVL.

This rearrangement joins TRBV5-1 to TRBJ1-3; D is perhaps TRBD1 (6 bases). Trimming took off 1 base at V and 0 bases at J, with 11 bases between the two ends. There are 16 residues in the CDR3. CDR1 and CDR2 (germline): SGHRS, YFSETQ. This CDR3 reads CASSLLGARSGNTIYF. As DNA, the CDR3 is TGCGCCAGCAGCTTGCTGGGGGCCCGCTCTGGAAACACCATATATTTT.

The rearrangement uses TRBV2 and TRBJ2-7; D ambiguous. Germline V gene data show CDR1 as SNHLY and CDR2 as FYNNEI. With 6 bases removed from V and 0 bases from J, the gap between germline ends came to 6 bases. The CDR3 is made up of 12 amino acids. The CDR3 DNA is TGTGCCAGCAGGAGCTACTCCTACGAGCAGTACTTC. Translated: CASRSYSYEQYF.

The chain joins TRBV7-2 to TRBJ2-3, with D perhaps TRBD2 (6 bases). V was clipped by 5 bases and J by 8 bases, with 23 bases between them. The germline V gene has CDR1 SGHTA and CDR2 FQGNSA. The CDR3 has 16 amino acids. This CDR3 is CASSGGTSKLVGTQYF. For the CDR3, the DNA is TGTGCCAGCAGCGGGGGGACTTCCAAGCTAGTCGGTACGCAGTATTTT.

As to this clone: A much larger clone lies a single base off, so this may be a read error. The chain couples TRBV5-4 to TRBJ1-5, with 7 bases aligning to TRBD1. The CDR3 is 12 residues long. In germline, CDR1 is SGHNT, CDR2 YYREEE (reference sequence). J gave up 9 bases and V 5 bases, and 5 bases lay outside the gene matches. For the CDR3, the DNA is TGTGCCAGCAGTAAGGGGGCGGGGCCCCAGCATTTT. Amino acids: CASSKGAGPQHF.

This clone is a singleton in its sample. This chain links TRBV5-1 with TRBJ2-5; possible D gene TRBD2, 6 bases. There are 14 residues in the CDR3. V lost 4 bases, J lost 2 bases, and 12 bases lay in between. The germline gives CDR1 SGHRS, CDR2 YFSETQ. DNA for the CDR3: TGCGCCAGCAGCCCCGGGACTTTACAAGAGACCCAGTACTTC. This sequence encodes CASSPGTLQETQYF.

The chain is built from TRBV7-8 and TRBJ1-5; 7 positions agree with TRBD1. Looked up from germline, CDR1 is SGHVS and CDR2 is FQNEAQ. The CDR3 loop spans 13 amino acids. J lost 5 bases, V lost 5 bases, and 3 bases had no gene match. CDR3 sequence: CASSVTGDQPQHF. CDR3 DNA: TGTGCCAGCAGCGTTACAGGGGATCAGCCCCAGCATTTT.

V is TRBV28 and J is TRBJ2-7, with TRBD2 matching over 8 bases. The trim removed 1 base at V and 2 bases at J, leaving 19 bases unmatched. The CDR3 sequence is 20 residues long. Germline loops: CDR1 MDHEN, CDR2 SYDVKM. The CDR3 here is CASSLYWRGDSYSRTYEQYF. The CDR3, as DNA: TGTGCCAGCAGTTTATATTGGCGGGGGGACTCTTACAGCAGGACCTACGAGCAGTACTTC.

This chain links TRBV7-7 with TRBJ1-5, with D uncertain. Trimming left V 1 base short and J 0 bases short, with 10 bases between. Germline V gene data show CDR1 as SSHAT and CDR2 as FNYEAQ (reference sequence). The CDR3 spans 16 residues. The CDR3 region has the DNA TGTGCCAGCAGCTTAGAGGGCAGTTATAGCAATCAGCCCCAGCATTTT. Translation gives CASSLEGSYSNQPQHF.

The CDR3 here is CASSPGRGNPYEQYF. DNA for the CDR3: TGTGCCAGCAGCCCAGGGCGGGGGAACCCCTACGAGCAGTACTTC. The rearrangement joins TRBV7-8 to TRBJ2-7; 7 bases fit TRBD2. J was trimmed by 2 bases and V by 5 bases; bases with no gene match: 9. This CDR3 comprises 15 residues. The germline CDR1 and CDR2 sequences are SGHVS and FQNEAQ.

This clone was seen just once. This rearrangement joins TRBV7-2 to TRBJ1-6; maybe TRBD1 (5 bases). Trimming took off 2 bases at V and 9 bases at J, with 17 bases between the two ends. The germline V gene encodes CDR1 SGHTA and CDR2 FQGNSA. The CDR3 totals 16 residues. The CDR3 bases are TGTGCCAGCAGCTTAATGATCCAGGGAATTGGTTCACCCCTCCACTTT. It encodes CASSLMIQGIGSPLHF.

The chain links TRBV7-6 to TRBJ1-2; D not certain. The CDR3 extends over 16 amino acids. Germline CDR1 is SGHVS and CDR2 is FNYEAQ. Trimming shortened V by 1 base and J by 3 bases, and 15 bases separated the two germline ends. CDR3 region: CASSLEMVVSDYGYTF. DNA for the CDR3: TGTGCCAGCAGCTTAGAAATGGTAGTTAGCGACTATGGCTACACCTTC.